This TCR beta chain derives from a study of shared clonotypes between healthy human individuals. Concerning this clone: Its antigen is still unknown.

Repertoires were generated with immunoSEQ multiplex PCR, while TCRdb's copy carries only in-frame clones and drops some. Altogether more than 1,200,000 clones are present, approximately 98.5% being singletons, with the ten largest covering around 0.38%. Overall study results and limits: The small donor group covered limited genetic and exposure diversity. The naive CD4 repertoires of several donors were compared, and about 5% of clonotypes were shared.

This CDR3 spans 14 amino acids. Germline lookup yields CDR1 MNHEY and CDR2 SVGAGI. V lost 6 bases, J lost 8 bases, and 9 bases stayed unmatched. The sample taken for sequencing was naive CD4+ T cells sorted from blood. Subset denoted: CD45RA+ positively selected. This clonotype originated in a man younger than 45 in good health. The chain employs TRBV6-5 and TRBJ1-4; 7 nucleotides align to TRBD1. The CDR3 sequence: CASRLTGREEKLFF. The CDR3 DNA reads as TGTGCCAGCAGGTTGACAGGGAGGGAGGAAAAACTGTTTTTT.